Described below is a single T cell receptor (beta chain) sequence and its context. The antigen is unknown. The naive gate required viable CD3+CD4+ or CD3+CD8+ cells with CCR7+CD45RA+CD45RO-CD95-CD27+CD28+ phenotype. This entry is derived from a study of T cells after posttransplantation cyclophosphamide. Clones were read by immunoSEQ multiplex PCR, and TCRdb kept only the in-frame ones, dropping some. The table records approximately 28,000 clones, 90% to 95% of them present only once. V lost 4 bases, J lost 6 bases, and 15 bases lay in between. Per germline, CDR1 MNHNS and CDR2 SASEGT. The CDR3 sequence is 15 residues long. Overall study results and limits: Recipient CMV seropositivity and CMV reactivation strongly tracked TRB clonality. Tissue-infiltrating T cells from skin or gut overlapped little with blood T cells.

The rearrangement uses TRBV6-1 and TRBJ2-2, with D unresolved. The receptor was derived from an older woman in good health, CMV-negative, and a related stem cell transplant donor. The sequencing sample was made of naive CD4+ T cells sorted from PBMCs. The CDR3 coding sequence is TGTGCCAGCAGTGGGGCGCCCCTTGTTTCCGGGGAGCTGTTTTTT. Its translation is CASSGAPLVSGELFF.